This T cell receptor (beta chain) was profiled in a study of OX40 agonist ivuxolimab in advanced cancers. Produced via immunoSEQ multiplex PCR; TCRdb's table is partial and in-frame only. The sample consists of 50,000 or so clones, around 93% of them appearing once. Germline-derived CDR1 and CDR2 are SGHDN and FVKESK. There are 16 residues in the CDR3. V lost 3 bases and J lost 4, with 18 bases in between. The chain recombines TRBV14 with TRBJ1-1; D call uncertain. This sequence was found in an adult with an advanced solid tumor such as melanoma, head and neck, liver or kidney cancer. The material was CD4+ or CD8+ T cells sorted from blood, obtained in a trial of the OX40 agonist ivuxolimab. In nucleotides, the CDR3 is TGTGCCAGCAGCCACGTTGGAGGGTCCCGTGCCACTGAAGCTTTCTTT. This gives the protein CASSHVGGSRATEAFF. The full variable domain, completed using reference TRBV14 and TRBJ1-1, is EAGVTQFPSHSVIEKGQTVTLRCDPISGHDNLYWYRRVMGKEIKFLLHFVKESKQDESGMPNNRFLAERTGGTYSTLKVQPAELEDSGVYFCASSHVGGSRATEAFFGQGTRLTVV.